This T cell receptor beta chain was found in a study of blood T cell repertoires in COVID-19. Background on the study: There were acute and convalescent COVID-19 samples, and they came from the United States, Italy and Spain.

Germline V lookup: CDR1 MGHRA, CDR2 YSYEKL. CDR3 length: 15 residues. The V end was cut by 0 bases, the J end by 3 bases, with 12 bases between. Authors' methods: Estimation of nucleated cell counts relied on the amplification of reference gene primers. Assay: immunoSEQ multiplex PCR; the TCRdb copy retains only in-frame clones and omits some. For V, J and clone size, that table is used; D and trimming come from the DNA. In the table there are 150,000 or so clones, approximately 86% of which are singletons. V and J are TRBV4-1 and TRBJ2-7; D remains unclear. Sequencing was performed on peripheral blood. The clonotype comes from a woman in her 40s with active or convalescent COVID-19. The CDR3 is CASSQELRVGYEQYF. The CDR3 DNA reads TGCGCCAGCAGCCAAGAGTTACGGGTAGGCTACGAGCAGTACTTC.